These T cell receptor beta chains were read from a single sample in a study of blood T cells in healthy people across ages. TCRdb itself ran the 5' RACE reads through MiXCR, one entry per CDR3 protein. The sample has roughly 700,000 distinct CDR3 sequences, around 49% seen once. Source material: blood. The receptors were sampled from an older woman in good health. The CDR3 runs from the conserved cysteine through the conserved F or W. Fields, in order: V gene, D gene, CDR3 protein. A D gene is named only where the DNA matches it firmly.

V: TRBV29-1; D: TRBD2; CDR3: CSVGRGLAGGGSEQYF
V: TRBV7-6; D: .; CDR3: CASSLEGQPYEQYF
V: TRBV5-1; D: TRBD1; CDR3: CASGQGMNTEAFF
V: TRBV4-2; D: .; CDR3: CASSQLSEKLFF
V: TRBV27; D: .; CDR3: CASSFGGNSPLHF
V: TRBV9; D: .; CDR3: CASSGGRKETQYF
V: TRBV6-1; D: .; CDR3: CASSPGLQLGYTF
V: TRBV7-2; D: .; CDR3: CASSLSLQYWTPYSTDTQYF
V: TRBV6-1; D: .; CDR3: CASSVIGGTRNEQYF
V: TRBV9; D: TRBD2; CDR3: CASSPTSGRGWDEQFF
V: TRBV4-3; D: .; CDR3: CASSQDARVGSYEQYF
V: TRBV28; D: TRBD1; CDR3: CASSAWTGPYYEQYF
V: TRBV9; D: .; CDR3: CASSPRQDPYEQYF